This T cell receptor (beta chain) is from a study of response to subunit inactivated influenza vaccine. Study-wide findings and caveats: Authors suggested each seasonal flu vaccination may recruit only limited numbers of new T cells.

This CDR3 is built from 14 residues. Germline loops: CDR1 SGHTA, CDR2 FQGNSA. TCRdb re-analysed the RT-PCR reads in MiXCR, keeping a single row per CDR3 protein. The sample has hundreds of thousands of distinct CDR3 sequences, 6% to 9% seen once. As for this clonotype: As yet, its antigen is unknown. The junction shows a germline mismatch at one end, possibly a read error.

Sequences were derived from PBMCs from blood, sampled about 24 months after vaccination. This TCR came from a man between 50 and 75 years old who received an inactivated influenza vaccine. The chain joins TRBV7-2 to TRBJ2-2; D possibly corresponds to TRBD2 (5 bases). CDR3 residues: CASSLGANTGELVF. The CDR3 DNA follows: TGTGCCAGCAGCTTGGGAGCGAACACCGGGGAGCTGGTTTTT. Full variable domain (rest looked up from reference TRBV7-2 and TRBJ2-2): GAGVSQSPSNKVTEKGKDVELRCDPISGHTALYWYRQSLGQGLEFLIYFQGNSAPDKSGLPSDRFSAERTGGSVSTLTIQRTQQEDSAVYLCASSLGANTGELVFGEGSRLTVL.